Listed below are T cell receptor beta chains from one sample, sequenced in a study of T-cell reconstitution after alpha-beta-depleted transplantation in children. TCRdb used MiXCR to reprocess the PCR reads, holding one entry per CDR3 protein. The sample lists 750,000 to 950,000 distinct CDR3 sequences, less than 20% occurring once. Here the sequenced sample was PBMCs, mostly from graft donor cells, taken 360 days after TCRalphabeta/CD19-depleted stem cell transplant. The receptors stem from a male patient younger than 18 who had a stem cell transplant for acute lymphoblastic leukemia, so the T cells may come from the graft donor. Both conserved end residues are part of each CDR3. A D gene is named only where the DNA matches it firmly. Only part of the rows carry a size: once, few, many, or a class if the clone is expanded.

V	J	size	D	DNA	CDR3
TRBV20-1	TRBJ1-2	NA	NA	TGCAGTGCTAGATCGGGGATATGGGGCGGCTACACCTTC	CSARSGIWGGYTF
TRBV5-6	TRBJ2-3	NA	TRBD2	TGTGCCAGCAGCTTGGGACTAGCGGGCCAAGATACGCAGTATTTT	CASSLGLAGQDTQYF
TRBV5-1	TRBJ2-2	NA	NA	TGCGCCAGCATTGGGAGCACCGGGGAGCTGTTTTTT	CASIGSTGELFF
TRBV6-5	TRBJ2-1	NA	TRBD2	TGTGCCAGCAGTTACGGGACTAGCGTCCCCAATGAGCAGTTCTTC	CASSYGTSVPNEQFF
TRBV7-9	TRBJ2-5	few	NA	TGTGCCAGCAGGGCGGCCCCTTCGCCCCAGGAGACCCAGTACTTC	CASRAAPSPQETQYF
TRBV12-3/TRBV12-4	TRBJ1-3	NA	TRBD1	TGTGCCAGCAGTGATCCGGGACAGCGACACACCATATATTTT	CASSDPGQRHTIYF
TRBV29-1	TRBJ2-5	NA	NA	TGCAGCGTTGGGGGGCTAACCCAAGAGACCCAGTACTTC	CSVGGLTQETQYF
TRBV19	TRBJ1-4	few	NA	TGTGCCAGTCGTACAGGCGACACAACTAATGAAAAACTGTTTTTT	CASRTGDTTNEKLFF
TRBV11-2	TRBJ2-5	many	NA	TGTGCCAGCAGCTTTGGGGCGCAAGAGACCCAGTACTTC	CASSFGAQETQYF
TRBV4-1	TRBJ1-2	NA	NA	TGCGCCAGCAGCCAAGATTCCAGATTGGTCTATGGCTACACCTTC	CASSQDSRLVYGYTF
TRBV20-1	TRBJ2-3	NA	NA	TGCAGTGCTAGAGTCCCCTTCCGGGCCACAGATACGCAGTATTTT	CSARVPFRATDTQYF